Below are 4 T cell receptor beta chains sequenced from a single sample in a study of T cells after yellow fever vaccination. TCRdb itself ran the 5' RACE reads through MiXCR, one entry per CDR3 protein. This table has some 420,000 distinct CDR3 sequences, about 19% appearing once. Sequences were derived from PBMCs, sampled before the yellow fever booster vaccination. The source is a man younger than 35 who received the YFV17D yellow fever vaccine.

This clonotype was found a few times. The chain joins TRBV5-8 to TRBJ2-4, with D unclear. V shed 2 bases and J shed 0 bases, with 9 bases lying between them. The germline CDR1 and CDR2 sequences are SGHTS and YDEGEE. There are 15 residues in the CDR3. The CDR3 coding sequence is TGTGCCAGCAGCTTCCACCGAATAGCCAAAAACATTCAGTACTTC. Translated, it gives CASSFHRIAKNIQYF.

This clonotype was detected a few times. The V and J genes are TRBV5-1 and TRBJ1-2, with D perhaps matching TRBD1 (5 bases). The CDR3 has 14 amino acids. Germline V gives CDR1 SGHRS, CDR2 YFSETQ. Trimming removed 4 bases at V and 6 bases at J, with 16 bases between. In nucleotides, the CDR3 is TGCGCCAGCAGCGTAAGAGAAGGGACCGATGGCTACACCTTC. This codes for CASSVREGTDGYTF.

The chain has TRBV3-1 and TRBJ1-1, with TRBD1 matching 7 bases. The germline CDR1 and CDR2 sequences are LGHDT and YNNKEL (reference sequence). CDR3 length: 13 amino acids. The J segment lost 8 bases and the V segment lost 4 bases, leaving 7 bases of the junction unmatched. The CDR3 region is CASSLQGVWEAFF. In DNA, the CDR3 is TGTGCCAGCAGCCTTCAGGGGGTCTGGGAAGCTTTCTTT.

The sample holds a few counts of this clonotype. The chain employs TRBV10-3 and TRBJ2-7; D ambiguous. Trimming pared 5 bases from V and 0 bases from J, leaving 14 bases between. The V gene's germline CDR1 is ENHRY and CDR2 SYGVKD. The CDR3 has 15 residues. CDR3 loop: CAISPRSVLSYEQYF. In DNA, the CDR3 is TGTGCCATCAGTCCCCGGTCAGTCCTCTCCTACGAGCAGTACTTC.